This T cell receptor beta chain was recorded in a study of shared clonotypes between healthy human individuals. Study-wide findings and caveats: Clonotypes shared by all four donors outscored non-shared clonotypes in generation probability. On the whole, naive subsets had larger estimated richness than memory subsets had.

CD45RO-negative CD8 cells positively selected for CCR7 made up the naive population, which excluded terminally differentiated effector memory CD45RA+ cells. As regards this clone: Its cognate antigen is unknown.

It was roughly 200 ng DNA, 30,000 or so T cell genomes, that sorted-subset replicate PCRs used. Per the authors' pipeline: ImmunoSEQ output held junction-only sequences without quality scores, so filtering differed. Assay used: immunoSEQ multiplex PCR; TCRdb lists only in-frame clones, some missing. Clone size and the V and J calls come from that table; the DNA yielded D and trimming. The table includes more than 550,000 clones, 92% detected once. Sequenced input: naive CD8+ T cells sorted from blood. The receptor was isolated from a man aged 25-40 years in good health.

CDR3 sequence (DNA): TGTGCCAGCAGCCAGAGGGCTAGCTCCTACAATGAGCAGTTCTTC. Residues: CASSQRASSYNEQFF. The V and J genes are TRBV11-3 and TRBJ2-1; D is perhaps TRBD2 (5 bases). Germline values: CDR1 SGHNT, CDR2 YENEEA. V was pared by 5 bases and J by 0 bases, with 11 bases between. The CDR3 sequence is 15 residues long.